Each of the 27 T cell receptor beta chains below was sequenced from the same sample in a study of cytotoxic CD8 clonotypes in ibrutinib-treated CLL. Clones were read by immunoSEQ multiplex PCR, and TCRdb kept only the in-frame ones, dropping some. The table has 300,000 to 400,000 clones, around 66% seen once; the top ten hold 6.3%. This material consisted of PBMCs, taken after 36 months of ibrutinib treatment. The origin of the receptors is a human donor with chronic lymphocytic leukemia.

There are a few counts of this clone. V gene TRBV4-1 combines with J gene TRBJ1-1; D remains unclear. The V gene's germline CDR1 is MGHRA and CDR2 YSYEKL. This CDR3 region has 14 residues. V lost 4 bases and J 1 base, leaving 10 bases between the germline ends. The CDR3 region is CASSPGQPNTEAFF. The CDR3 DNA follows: TGCGCCAGCAGCCCCGGTCAGCCGAACACTGAAGCTTTCTTT.

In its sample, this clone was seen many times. The CDR3: CSASTSSTGELFF. The CDR3 DNA sequence: TGCAGCGCCTCGACTAGCTCCACCGGGGAGCTGTTTTTT. The rearrangement joins TRBV29-1 to TRBJ2-2, with 7 bases that match TRBD2. The CDR3 covers 13 residues. Germline CDR1 and CDR2: SQVTM and ANQGSEA. The ends lost 7 bases at V and 4 bases at J; junction bases unmatched: 6.

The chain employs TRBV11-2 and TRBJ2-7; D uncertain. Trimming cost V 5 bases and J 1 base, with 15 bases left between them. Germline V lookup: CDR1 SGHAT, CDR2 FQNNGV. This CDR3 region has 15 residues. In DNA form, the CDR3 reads TGTGCCAGCAGCCCCCTGGACGCCCTATCCTACGAGCAGTACTTC. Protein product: CASSPLDALSYEQYF.

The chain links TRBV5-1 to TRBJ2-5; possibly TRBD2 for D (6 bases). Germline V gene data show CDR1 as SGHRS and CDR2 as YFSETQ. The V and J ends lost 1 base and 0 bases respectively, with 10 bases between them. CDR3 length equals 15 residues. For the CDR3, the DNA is TGCGCCAGCAGCTTGTATGCGGGGAACCAAGAGACCCAGTACTTC. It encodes CASSLYAGNQETQYF.

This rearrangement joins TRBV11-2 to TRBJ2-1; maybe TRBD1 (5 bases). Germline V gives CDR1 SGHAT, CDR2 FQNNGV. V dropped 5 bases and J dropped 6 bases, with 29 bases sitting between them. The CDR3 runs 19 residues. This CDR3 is CASSPLRQGRSHSVNEQFF. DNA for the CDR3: TGTGCCAGCAGCCCCCTTCGGCAGGGCCGTTCCCACTCGGTCAATGAGCAGTTCTTC.

The CDR3 DNA reads as TGTGCCAGCAGCACGATGGGACAGTCTGAAGCTTTCTTT. Translation gives CASSTMGQSEAFF. The genes are TRBV7-3 and TRBJ1-1; 7 nucleotides match TRBD1. CDR3 size: 13 residues. Trimming removed 5 bases from V and 6 bases from J; junction bases left unmatched: 6. Germline CDR1 reads SGHTA; CDR2 reads FQGTGA.

The DNA of the CDR3 is TGCAGCGCCGTTACAGGGGGTCGGCGTAACGAGCAGTACTTC. Translation gives CSAVTGGRRNEQYF. V usage is TRBV29-1 and J usage is TRBJ2-7; 8 nucleotides align to TRBD1. This CDR3 is 14 amino acids long. With V trimmed by 7 bases and J by 5 bases, 13 bases remained unmatched. The germline gives CDR1 SQVTM, CDR2 ANQGSEA.

The CDR3 sequence: CATSRDLNEQFF. The CDR3 bases are TGTGCCACCAGCAGAGATCTGAATGAGCAGTTCTTC. The chain combines TRBV15 with TRBJ2-1; D is ambiguous. Germline V lookup: CDR1 LNHNV, CDR2 YYDKDF (reference sequence). The CDR3 is made up of 12 amino acids. V dropped 0 bases and J dropped 7 bases, with 4 bases sitting between them.

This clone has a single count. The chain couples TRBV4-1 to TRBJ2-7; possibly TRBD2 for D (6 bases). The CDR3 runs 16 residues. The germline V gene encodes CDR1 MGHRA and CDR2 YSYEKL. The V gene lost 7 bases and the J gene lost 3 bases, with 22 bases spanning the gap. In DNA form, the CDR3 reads TGCGCCAGCACCACCACTCGGGGGTCCCATATCTACGAGCAGTACTTC. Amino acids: CASTTTRGSHIYEQYF.

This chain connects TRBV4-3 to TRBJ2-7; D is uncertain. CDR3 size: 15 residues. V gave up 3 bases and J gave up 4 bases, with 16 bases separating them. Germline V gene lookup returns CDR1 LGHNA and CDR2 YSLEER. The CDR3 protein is CASSQSRRAGYEQYF. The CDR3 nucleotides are TGCGCCAGCAGCCAGTCAAGACGGGCTGGGTACGAGCAGTACTTC.

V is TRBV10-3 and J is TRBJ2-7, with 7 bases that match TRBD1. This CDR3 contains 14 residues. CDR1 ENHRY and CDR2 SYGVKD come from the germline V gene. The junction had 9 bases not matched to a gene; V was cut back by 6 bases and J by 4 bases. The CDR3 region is CAIREPGGIYEQYF. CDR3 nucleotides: TGTGCCATCAGAGAACCAGGGGGTATATACGAGCAGTACTTC.

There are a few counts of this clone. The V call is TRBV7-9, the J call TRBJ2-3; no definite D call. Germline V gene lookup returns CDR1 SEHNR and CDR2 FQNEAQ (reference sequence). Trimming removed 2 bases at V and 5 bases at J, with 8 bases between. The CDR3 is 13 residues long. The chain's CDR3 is CASSLSRIDTQYF. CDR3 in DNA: TGTGCCAGCAGCTTATCACGGATAGATACGCAGTATTTT.

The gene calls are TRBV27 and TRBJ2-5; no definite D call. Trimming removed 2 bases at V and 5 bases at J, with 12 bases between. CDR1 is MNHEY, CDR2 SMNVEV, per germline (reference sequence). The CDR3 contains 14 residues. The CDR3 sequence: CASSLAPARETQYF. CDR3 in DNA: TGTGCCAGCAGTTTAGCGCCCGCCCGGGAGACCCAGTACTTC.

Written as DNA, the CDR3 is TGTGCCAGCAGAAAAGAGAGGGAGTTCGGTGCCAAAAACATTCAGTACTTC. Protein product: CASRKEREFGAKNIQYF. The chain employs TRBV11-2 and TRBJ2-4; possibly TRBD2 for D (5 bases). V lost 6 bases, J lost 1 base, and 19 bases lay in between. Germline V gene lookup returns CDR1 SGHAT and CDR2 FQNNGV. This CDR3 has 17 amino acids.

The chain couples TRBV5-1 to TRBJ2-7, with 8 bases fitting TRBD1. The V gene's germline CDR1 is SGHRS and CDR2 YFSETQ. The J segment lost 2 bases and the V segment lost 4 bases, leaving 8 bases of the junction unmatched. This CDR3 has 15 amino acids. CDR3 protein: CASSLSGTGAYEQYF. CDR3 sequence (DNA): TGCGCCAGCAGCCTCTCCGGGACAGGAGCCTACGAGCAGTACTTC.

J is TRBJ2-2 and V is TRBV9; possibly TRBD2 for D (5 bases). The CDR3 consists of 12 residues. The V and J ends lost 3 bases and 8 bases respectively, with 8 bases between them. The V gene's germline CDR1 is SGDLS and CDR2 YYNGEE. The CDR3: CASSAGGGELFF. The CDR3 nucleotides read TGTGCCAGCAGCGCTGGCGGGGGGGAGCTGTTTTTT.

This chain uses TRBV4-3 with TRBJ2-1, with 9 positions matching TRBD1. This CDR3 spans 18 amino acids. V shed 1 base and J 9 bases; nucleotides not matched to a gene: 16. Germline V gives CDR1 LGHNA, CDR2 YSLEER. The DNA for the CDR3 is TGCGCCAGCAGCCAAGCCCTAACACAGGGGGCAATCTATAGTGAGCAGTTCTTC. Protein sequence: CASSQALTQGAIYSEQFF.

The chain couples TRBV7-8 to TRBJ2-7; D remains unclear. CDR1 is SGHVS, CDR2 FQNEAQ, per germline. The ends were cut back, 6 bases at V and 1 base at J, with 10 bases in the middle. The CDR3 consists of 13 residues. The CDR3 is CASREQTSYEQYF. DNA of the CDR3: TGTGCCAGCAGGGAACAGACGTCCTACGAGCAGTACTTC.

For the CDR3, the DNA is TGTGCCAGCAGTTACGTACTAGCGGGATGGGATACGCAGTATTTT. This sequence encodes CASSYVLAGWDTQYF. V gene TRBV6-5 combines with J gene TRBJ2-3, with 10 bases identical to TRBD2. CDR1 and CDR2 (germline): MNHEY, SVGAGI. Trimming cost V 2 bases and J 6 bases; bases outside gene matches: 5. The CDR3 extends over 15 amino acids.

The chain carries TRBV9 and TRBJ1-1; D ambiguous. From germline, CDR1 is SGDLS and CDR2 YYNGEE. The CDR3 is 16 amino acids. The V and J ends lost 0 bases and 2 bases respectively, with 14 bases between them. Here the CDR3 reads CASSVGSGRPNTEAFF. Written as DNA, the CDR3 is TGTGCCAGCAGCGTAGGTTCGGGCAGACCCAACACTGAAGCTTTCTTT.

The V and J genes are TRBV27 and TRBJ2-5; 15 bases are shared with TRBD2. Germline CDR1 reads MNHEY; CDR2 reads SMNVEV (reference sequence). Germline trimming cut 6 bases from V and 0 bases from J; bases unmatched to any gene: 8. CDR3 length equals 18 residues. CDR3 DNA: TGTGCCAGCAGACGAGGACTAGCGGGAGGGTGGAACCAAGAGACCCAGTACTTC. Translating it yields CASRRGLAGGWNQETQYF.

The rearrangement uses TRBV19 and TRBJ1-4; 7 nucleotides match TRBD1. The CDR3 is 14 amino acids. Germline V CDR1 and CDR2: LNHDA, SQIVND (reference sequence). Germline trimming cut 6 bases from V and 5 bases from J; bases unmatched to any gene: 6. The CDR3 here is CASSLGQANEKLFF. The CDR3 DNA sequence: TGTGCCAGTAGCCTCGGACAGGCCAATGAAAAACTGTTTTTT.

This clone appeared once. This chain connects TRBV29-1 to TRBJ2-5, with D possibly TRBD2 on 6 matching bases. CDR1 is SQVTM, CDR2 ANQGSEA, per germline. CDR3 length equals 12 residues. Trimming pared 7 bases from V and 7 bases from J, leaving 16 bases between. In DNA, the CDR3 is TGCAGCGCCTCGGACCGGGGGAGGACCCAGTACTTC. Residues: CSASDRGRTQYF.

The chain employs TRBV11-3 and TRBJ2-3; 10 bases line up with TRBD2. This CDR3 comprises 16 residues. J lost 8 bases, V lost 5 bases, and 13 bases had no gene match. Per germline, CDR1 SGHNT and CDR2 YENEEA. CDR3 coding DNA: TGTGCCAGCAGCGCCTTACTAGCGGGGTCGGGTGCTACGCAGTATTTT. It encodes CASSALLAGSGATQYF.

The CDR3: CASSGHDSYNEQFF. The CDR3 nucleotides read TGTGCCAGCAGCGGACACGATTCCTACAATGAGCAGTTCTTC. The V and J genes are TRBV9 and TRBJ2-1; D is ambiguous. Trimming removed 3 bases from V and 1 base from J, with 8 bases in between. In germline, CDR1 is SGDLS, CDR2 YYNGEE. The CDR3 is made up of 14 amino acids. Drawing the rest from reference TRBV9 and TRBJ2-1, the complete variable domain is DSGVTQTPKHLITATGQRVTLRCSPRSGDLSVYWYQQSLDQGLQFLIQYYNGEERAKGNILERFSAQQFPDLHSELNLSSLELGDSALYFCASSGHDSYNEQFFGPGTRLTVL.

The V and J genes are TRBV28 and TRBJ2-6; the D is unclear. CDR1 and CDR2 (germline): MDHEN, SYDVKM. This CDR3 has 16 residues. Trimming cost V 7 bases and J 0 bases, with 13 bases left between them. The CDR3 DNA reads TGTGCCAGCACTACAAGGGCCCTCTCTGGGGCCAACGTCCTGACTTTC. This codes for CASTTRALSGANVLTF.

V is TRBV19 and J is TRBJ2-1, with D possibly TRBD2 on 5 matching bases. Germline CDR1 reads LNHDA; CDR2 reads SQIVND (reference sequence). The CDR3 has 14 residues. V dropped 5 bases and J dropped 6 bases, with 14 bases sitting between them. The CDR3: CASSLWVEGNEQFF. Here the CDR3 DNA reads TGTGCCAGTAGTTTGTGGGTCGAGGGCAATGAGCAGTTCTTC.